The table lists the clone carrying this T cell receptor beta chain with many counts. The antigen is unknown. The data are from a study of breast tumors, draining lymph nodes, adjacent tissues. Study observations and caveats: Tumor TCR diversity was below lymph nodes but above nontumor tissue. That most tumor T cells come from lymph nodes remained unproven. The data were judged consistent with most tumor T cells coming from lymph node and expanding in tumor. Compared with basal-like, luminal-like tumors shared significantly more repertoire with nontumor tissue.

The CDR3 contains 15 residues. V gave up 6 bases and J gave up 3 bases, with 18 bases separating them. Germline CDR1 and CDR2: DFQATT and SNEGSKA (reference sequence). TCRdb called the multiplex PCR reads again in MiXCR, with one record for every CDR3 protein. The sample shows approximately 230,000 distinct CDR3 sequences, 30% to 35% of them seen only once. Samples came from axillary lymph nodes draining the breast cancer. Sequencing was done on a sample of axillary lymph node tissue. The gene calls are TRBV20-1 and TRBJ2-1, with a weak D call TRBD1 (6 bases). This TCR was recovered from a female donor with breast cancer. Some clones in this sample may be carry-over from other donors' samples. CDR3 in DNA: TGCAGTGCAGGCCACAGGGCCGCGTACTACAATGAGCAGTTCTTC. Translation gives CSAGHRAAYYNEQFF.